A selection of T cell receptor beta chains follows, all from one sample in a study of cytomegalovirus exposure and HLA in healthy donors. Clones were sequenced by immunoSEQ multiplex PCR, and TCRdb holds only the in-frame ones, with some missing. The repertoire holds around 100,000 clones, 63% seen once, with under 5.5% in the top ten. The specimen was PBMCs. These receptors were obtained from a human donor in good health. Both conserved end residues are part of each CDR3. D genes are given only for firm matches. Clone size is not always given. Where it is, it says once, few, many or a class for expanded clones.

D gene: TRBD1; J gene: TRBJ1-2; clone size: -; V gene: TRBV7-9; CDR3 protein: CASSRDRGSYGYTF; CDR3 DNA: TGTGCCAGCAGCCGGGACAGGGGCAGCTATGGCTACACCTTC
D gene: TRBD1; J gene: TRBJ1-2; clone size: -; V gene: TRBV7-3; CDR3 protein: CASSLTGQGAGGYTF; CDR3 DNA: TGTGCCAGCAGCTTAACCGGACAGGGGGCGGGCGGCTACACCTTC
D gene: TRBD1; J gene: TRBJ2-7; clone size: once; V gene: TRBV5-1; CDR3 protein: CASSFGDSRSYEQYF; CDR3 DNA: TGCGCCAGCAGCTTCGGGGACAGCCGGTCCTACGAGCAGTACTTC
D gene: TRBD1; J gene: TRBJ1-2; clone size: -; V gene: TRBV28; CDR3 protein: CASRDTGGDYGYTF; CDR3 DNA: TGTGCCAGCAGAGACACAGGGGGAGACTATGGCTACACCTTC
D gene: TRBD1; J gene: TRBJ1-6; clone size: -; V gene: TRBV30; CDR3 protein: CAWKGAGGNFNSPLHF; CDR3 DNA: TGTGCCTGGAAGGGCGCAGGGGGAAACTTTAATTCACCCCTCCACTTT
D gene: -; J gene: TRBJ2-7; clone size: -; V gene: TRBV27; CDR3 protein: CASSLAAYYEQYF; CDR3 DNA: TGTGCCAGCAGTTTGGCGGCCTACTACGAGCAGTACTTC
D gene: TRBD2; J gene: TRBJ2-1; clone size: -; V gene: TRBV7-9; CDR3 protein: CASSPNSGRAGDEQFF; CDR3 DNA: TGTGCCAGCAGCCCCAATAGCGGGAGGGCCGGCGATGAGCAGTTCTTC
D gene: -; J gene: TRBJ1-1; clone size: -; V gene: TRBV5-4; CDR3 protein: CASSLTGTMNTEAFF; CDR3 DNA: TGTGCCAGCAGCTTGACAGGGACCATGAACACTGAAGCTTTCTTT
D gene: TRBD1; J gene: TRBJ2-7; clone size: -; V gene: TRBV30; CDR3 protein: CAWSDPRGPSYEQYF; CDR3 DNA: TGTGCCTGGAGTGACCCCAGGGGGCCTTCCTACGAGCAGTACTTC
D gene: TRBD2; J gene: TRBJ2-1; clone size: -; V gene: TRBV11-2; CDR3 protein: CASSSGTSGYSYNEQFF; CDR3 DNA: TGTGCCAGCAGCTCCGGGACTAGCGGGTACTCCTACAATGAGCAGTTCTTC
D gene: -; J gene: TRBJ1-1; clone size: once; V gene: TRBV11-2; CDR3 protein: CASSSRGPTEAFF; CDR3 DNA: TGTGCCAGCAGCTCTAGGGGCCCCACTGAAGCTTTCTTT
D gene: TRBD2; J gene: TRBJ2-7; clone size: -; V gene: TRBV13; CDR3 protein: CASSQGLAGSYEQYF; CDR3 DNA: TGTGCCAGCAGCCAAGGACTAGCGGGCTCCTACGAGCAGTACTTC
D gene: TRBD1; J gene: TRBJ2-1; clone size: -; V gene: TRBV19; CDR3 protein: CASSPTGGINEQFF; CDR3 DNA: TGTGCCAGTAGTCCTACAGGGGGAATCAATGAGCAGTTCTTC
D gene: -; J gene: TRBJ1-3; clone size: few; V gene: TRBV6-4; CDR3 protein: CASSVDRISGNTIYF; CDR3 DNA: TGTGCCAGCAGTGTCGACAGGATCTCTGGAAACACCATATATTTT
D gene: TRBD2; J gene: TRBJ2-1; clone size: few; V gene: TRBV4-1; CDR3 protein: CASSPAGVWDNEQFF; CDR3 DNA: TGCGCCAGCAGCCCAGCGGGAGTGTGGGACAATGAGCAGTTCTTC